This T cell receptor (beta chain) appears in the sequencing data of a study of blood T cells in healthy people across ages. PCR was performed a second time for about 7 to 12 cycles using a sample-barcoded 5' primer and a J-beta primer mix. A single record per CDR3 protein comes from TCRdb applying MiXCR to the 5' RACE reads. The table records about 510,000 distinct CDR3 sequences, 25% to 35% of them present only once. Caucasian individuals from Russia who were healthy and aged about 6 to 95 acted as donors. Isolation of PBMCs gave at least 6 million cells per sample. CDR1 is DFQATT and CDR2 is SNEGSKA in the germline V gene (reference sequence). The CDR3 extends over 13 amino acids. V shed 7 bases, J shed 7 bases, and the junction held 9 bases outside the gene matches. These data also featured in a second study, about T cells of mothers and their children.

This sequence originates from a boy aged 2 to 9 in good health. V is TRBV20-1 and J is TRBJ2-2, with 7 nucleotides matching TRBD2. The sequenced sample consisted of blood. For the CDR3, the DNA is TGCAGTGTTCGGGACTATTCTAACGGGGAGCTGTTTTTT. As protein: CSVRDYSNGELFF.